The 28 T cell receptor beta chains below all came from one sample that was sequenced in a study of T cell responses to AZD1222 COVID-19 vaccine. The protocol was immunoSEQ multiplex PCR, while the TCRdb copy is restricted to in-frame clones and leaves out a portion. The table has fewer than 150,000 clones, roughly 89% seen once. The sample consisted of peripheral blood, taken on day 0 of AZD1222 vaccination. All receptors derive from an adult in good health.

The rearrangement uses TRBV6-5 and TRBJ2-1, with D possibly TRBD2 on 5 matching bases. V was shortened by 4 bases and J by 4 bases, with 14 bases between the two germline ends. The CDR3 runs to 15 residues. Per the germline V gene, CDR1 is MNHEY and CDR2 is SVGAGI. CDR3 in amino acids: CASSSRVLGYNEQFF. The CDR3 DNA follows: TGTGCCAGCAGTTCGCGGGTACTGGGGTACAATGAGCAGTTCTTC.

This chain's CDR3 is CASSEIGRTALSGNTIYF. CDR3 nucleotide sequence: TGTGCCAGCAGTGAAATCGGGCGGACAGCCTTGTCTGGAAACACCATATATTTT. V gene TRBV2 combines with J gene TRBJ1-3, with a possible D match to TRBD1 (6 bases). Trimming stripped 2 bases from V and 1 base from J, with 18 bases between. This CDR3 region has 18 residues. From germline, CDR1 is SNHLY and CDR2 FYNNEI. The complete variable domain, with remaining parts taken from reference TRBV2 and TRBJ1-3, reads EPEVTQTPSHQVTQMGQEVILRCVPISNHLYFYWYRQILGQKVEFLVSFYNNEISEKSEIFDDQFSVERPDGSNFTLKIRSTKLEDSAMYFCASSEIGRTALSGNTIYFGEGSWLTVV.

This rearrangement joins TRBV7-3 to TRBJ1-2; D remains unclear. CDR1 and CDR2 from the germline V gene are SGHTA and FQGTGA. V gave up 6 bases and J gave up 8 bases, with 19 bases separating them. CDR3 length equals 14 residues. CDR3 nucleotides: TGTGCCAGCAGTCCAGAATGGCGGGAGGGAGGCTACACCTTC. Its translation: CASSPEWREGGYTF.

The V and J genes are TRBV18 and TRBJ2-1; no reliable D call. V lost 2 bases to trimming and J lost 8 bases, with 22 bases between them. Per germline, CDR1 KGHSH and CDR2 LQKENI. CDR3 length equals 17 residues. The CDR3 loop reads CASSPAEAASPSDEQFF. The CDR3 DNA is TGTGCCAGCTCACCAGCTGAGGCAGCCTCCCCTTCGGATGAGCAGTTCTTC.

CDR3 in amino acids: CASSRQGDYGYTF. The CDR3 DNA reads as TGTGCCAGCAGCCGACAGGGAGACTATGGCTACACCTTC. The chain recombines TRBV11-1 with TRBJ1-2; TRBD1 matches 7 bases. Germline values: CDR1 SGHAT, CDR2 FQDESV (reference sequence). The CDR3 contains 13 residues. With V trimmed by 5 bases and J by 3 bases, 3 bases remained unmatched.

The J gene is TRBJ2-1, the V gene TRBV19, with D possibly being TRBD2 (5 bases). The V end was cut by 2 bases, the J end by 3 bases, with 11 bases between. The germline V gene encodes CDR1 LNHDA and CDR2 SQIVND (reference sequence). CDR3 length: 15 amino acids. CDR3 residues: CASSIMSRGYNEQFF. DNA of the CDR3: TGTGCCAGTAGTATAATGTCACGGGGCTACAATGAGCAGTTCTTC.

Written as DNA, the CDR3 is TGTGCCAGCAGTGGAGACAGAGCTAACTATGGCTACACCTTC. As protein: CASSGDRANYGYTF. V and J are TRBV2 and TRBJ1-2, with D possibly being TRBD1 (5 bases). The V end lost 4 bases, the J end lost 0 bases, and 9 bases lay between the germline ends. Germline CDR1 SNHLY, CDR2 FYNNEI. The CDR3 totals 14 residues.

V is TRBV11-2 and J is TRBJ2-7; D may be TRBD1 (6 bases). There are 12 residues in the CDR3. The V gene's germline CDR1 is SGHAT and CDR2 FQNNGV. The germline V and J ends were trimmed by 7 bases and 5 bases, with 12 bases remaining between them. The CDR3 sequence is CASTGQYNEQYF. Written as DNA, the CDR3 is TGTGCCAGCACCGGACAGTACAACGAGCAGTACTTC.

The chain uses TRBV30 and TRBJ1-2; maybe TRBD1 (5 bases). Germline loops: CDR1 GTSNPN, CDR2 SVGIG (reference sequence). The CDR3 loop spans 19 amino acids. Trimming removed 2 bases from V and 5 bases from J, with 30 bases in between. This chain's CDR3 is CAWSPRSNPTTEMKYGYTF. As DNA, the CDR3 is TGTGCCTGGAGTCCCCGTAGCAACCCTACGACAGAAATGAAATATGGCTACACCTTC.

This rearrangement joins TRBV7-3 to TRBJ1-1; D call uncertain. Per the germline V gene, CDR1 is SGHTA and CDR2 is FQGTGA. V was clipped by 3 bases and J by 4 bases, with 12 bases between them. The CDR3 totals 14 residues. This CDR3 is CASSFGGTGTEAFF. Here the CDR3 DNA reads TGTGCCAGCAGCTTCGGCGGAACCGGCACTGAAGCTTTCTTT.

This clone came up once. V usage is TRBV29-1 and J usage is TRBJ1-1; D might be TRBD1 (6 bases). The CDR3 totals 12 residues. CDR1 and CDR2 (germline): SQVTM, ANQGSEA. The V end was cut by 4 bases, the J end by 9 bases, with 15 bases between. CDR3 residues: CSVGTRGLQAFF. DNA of the CDR3: TGCAGCGTTGGGACCCGGGGGCTTCAAGCTTTCTTT.

The chain carries TRBV7-9 and TRBJ1-6, with D uncertain. CDR1 is SEHNR, CDR2 FQNEAQ, per germline (reference sequence). The CDR3 has 14 amino acids. V shed 4 bases and J shed 10 bases, with 14 bases lying between them. The CDR3 nucleotides read TGTGCCAGCAGCTCCGGTCATGTCATATCACCCCTCCACTTT. Encoded protein: CASSSGHVISPLHF.

The chain links TRBV7-9 to TRBJ1-2; D remains unclear. Deletions cut 4 bases from V and 8 bases from J, with 5 bases between. Germline V CDR1 and CDR2: SEHNR, FQNEAQ (reference sequence). The CDR3 extends over 10 amino acids. Here the CDR3 reads CASSSDGYTF. The CDR3 DNA sequence: TGTGCCAGCAGCTCCGACGGCTACACCTTC. Variable domain in full (rest from reference TRBV7-9 and TRBJ1-2): DTGVSQNPRHKITKRGQNVTFRCDPISEHNRLYWYRQTLGQGPEFLTYFQNEAQLEKSRLLSDRFSAERPKGSFSTLEIQRTEQGDSAMYLCASSSDGYTFGSGTRLTVV.

The chain employs TRBV9 and TRBJ1-2, with 7 positions matching TRBD1. The V and J ends lost 3 bases and 0 bases, in that order; junction bases with no gene match: 11. There are 17 residues in the CDR3. Germline V CDR1 and CDR2: SGDLS, YYNGEE. This CDR3 is CASSAHRGQGANYGYTF. The DNA for the CDR3 is TGTGCCAGCAGCGCGCATAGGGGGCAGGGGGCTAACTATGGCTACACCTTC. Filled out from reference TRBV9 and TRBJ1-2, the complete variable domain reads DSGVTQTPKHLITATGQRVTLRCSPRSGDLSVYWYQQSLDQGLQFLIQYYNGEERAKGNILERFSAQQFPDLHSELNLSSLELGDSALYFCASSAHRGQGANYGYTFGSGTRLTVV.

This chain connects TRBV30 to TRBJ1-2; 8 bases align to TRBD1. V dropped 2 bases and J dropped 9; count of bases not matched to a gene: 8. Germline CDR1 reads GTSNPN; CDR2 reads SVGIG (reference sequence). This CDR3 contains 13 residues. CDR3: CAWSYSGTGSYTF. CDR3 in DNA: TGTGCCTGGAGTTACTCCGGGACAGGCAGCTACACCTTC. The whole variable domain, remainder taken from reference TRBV30 and TRBJ1-2, is SQTIHQWPATLVQPVGSPLSLECTVEGTSNPNLYWYRQAAGRGLQLLFYSVGIGQISSEVPQNLSASRPQDRQFILSSKKLLLSDSGFYLCAWSYSGTGSYTFGSGTRLTVV.

The chain employs TRBV6-1 and TRBJ2-7; TRBD2 matches at 12 bases. Germline V CDR1 and CDR2: MNHNS, SASEGT. V shed 7 bases and J 6 bases; nucleotides not matched to a gene: 7. The CDR3 consists of 14 residues. CDR3 DNA sequence: TGTGCCAGCAAGACTAGCGGGAGTGGCGGCGAGCAGTACTTC. Translation: CASKTSGSGGEQYF.

The chain's CDR3 is CASSLSQGGSYFF. The CDR3 DNA is TGTGCCAGCAGCTTAAGTCAGGGGGGATCGTATTTCTTT. This chain uses TRBV7-3 with TRBJ1-1; 7 positions agree with TRBD1. In germline, CDR1 is SGHTA, CDR2 FQGTGA. The CDR3 runs 13 residues. V lost 1 base to trimming and J lost 13 bases; unmatched junction nucleotides: 9.

The rearrangement joins TRBV27 to TRBJ2-7; no clear D gene. Germline assignment: CDR1 MNHEY and CDR2 SMNVEV (reference sequence). This CDR3 has 13 amino acids. The ends were cut back, 8 bases at V and 2 bases at J, with 13 bases in the middle. The CDR3 DNA sequence: TGTGCCAGCGGGGTCAGAGCCACCTACGAGCAGTACTTC. This translates into CASGVRATYEQYF.

The chain links TRBV13 to TRBJ1-3; no reliable D call. Trimming removed 2 bases at V and 0 bases at J, with 17 bases between. The CDR3 runs to 18 residues. Germline-derived CDR1 and CDR2 are PRHDT and FYEKMQ (reference sequence). The CDR3 region has the DNA TGTGCCAGCAGCTTATTCGGACTTACCATCCTCTCTGGAAACACCATATATTTT. Protein sequence: CASSLFGLTILSGNTIYF.

The chain links TRBV4-2 to TRBJ2-5, with a weak D call TRBD2 (6 bases). The germline V gene encodes CDR1 LGHNA and CDR2 YNFKEQ. The CDR3 is 22 amino acids. The germline V and J ends were trimmed by 1 base and 3 bases, with 33 bases remaining between them. CDR3 residues: CASSQGTLNIWRANRGEETQYF. As DNA, the CDR3 is TGTGCCAGCAGCCAAGGGACCTTAAACATCTGGCGGGCTAACCGCGGGGAAGAGACCCAGTACTTC.

The chain recombines TRBV10-3 with TRBJ1-1; maybe TRBD1 (5 bases). This CDR3 spans 13 amino acids. Trimming pared 4 bases from V and 4 bases from J, leaving 10 bases between. Germline-derived CDR1 and CDR2 are ENHRY and SYGVKD. CDR3 DNA sequence: TGTGCCATCAGTGCGGAGGGGCTCACTGAAGCTTTCTTT. This gives the protein CAISAEGLTEAFF.

The gene calls are TRBV24-1 and TRBJ1-5; TRBD1 agrees at 11 bases. The junction had 11 bases not matched to a gene; V was cut back by 9 bases and J by 5 bases. CDR1 and CDR2 from the germline V gene are KGHDR and SFDVKD. CDR3 length: 16 amino acids. CDR3 DNA: TGTGCCACCTCCGGTCGGGACAGGGGGATCCATCAGCCCCAGCATTTT. Its protein product is CATSGRDRGIHQPQHF.

The chain recombines TRBV14 with TRBJ1-3; a possible D gene is TRBD1 (6 bases). The CDR3 sequence is 20 residues long. Germline values: CDR1 SGHDN, CDR2 FVKESK. V was trimmed by 1 base and J by 0 bases, leaving 22 bases between them. This chain's CDR3 is CASSQGWGKGVPTSGNTIYF. The CDR3, as DNA: TGTGCCAGCAGCCAAGGATGGGGGAAGGGGGTTCCAACCTCTGGAAACACCATATATTTT.

This chain connects TRBV4-3 to TRBJ2-1, with 8 positions matching TRBD2. The CDR3 is 14 residues long. Trimming removed 1 base from V and 5 bases from J; junction bases left unmatched: 1. Germline CDR1 LGHNA, CDR2 YSLEER. DNA of the CDR3: TGCGCCAGCAGCCAAGTCGGGGGGGACAATGAGCAGTTCTTC. It is translated as CASSQVGGDNEQFF.

V gene TRBV6-5 combines with J gene TRBJ1-2; a possible D gene is TRBD1 (6 bases). The CDR3 has 14 residues. CDR1 MNHEY and CDR2 SVGAGI come from the germline V gene. Trimming shortened V by 0 bases and J by 4 bases, and 9 bases separated the two germline ends. Here the CDR3 DNA reads TGTGCCAGCAGTTACTCCCAGGGGTCCTATGGCTACACCTTC. This gives the protein CASSYSQGSYGYTF.

The chain combines TRBV9 with TRBJ1-3, with TRBD1 as a possible D gene (5 bases). This CDR3 has 15 amino acids. V lost 3 bases to trimming and J lost 7 bases, with 17 bases between them. Germline V gene sequence: CDR1 SGDLS, CDR2 YYNGEE. CDR3 nucleotide sequence: TGTGCCAGCAGCGCGTCAACAGGCTTTGGGAACACCATATATTTT. Protein: CASSASTGFGNTIYF.

This chain links TRBV4-2 with TRBJ1-3, with a tentative D call TRBD1 (6 bases). Trimming left V 1 base short and J 0 bases short, with 10 bases between. The CDR3 consists of 16 residues. Looked up from germline, CDR1 is LGHNA and CDR2 is YNFKEQ. The chain's CDR3 is CASSQAPGDSGNTIYF. The DNA of the CDR3 is TGTGCCAGCAGCCAAGCACCAGGGGACTCTGGAAACACCATATATTTT.

The chain links TRBV25-1 to TRBJ2-3; TRBD1 might be the D (7 bases). Trimming pared 4 bases from V and 4 bases from J, leaving 15 bases between. The germline V gene encodes CDR1 MGHDK and CDR2 SYGVNS. The CDR3 has 15 residues. The CDR3: CASSVVARGADTQYF. CDR3 nucleotide sequence: TGTGCCAGCAGTGTCGTAGCCAGGGGGGCAGATACGCAGTATTTT.